This TCR beta chain stems from a study of blood T cell repertoires in COVID-19. Study background: Donors in the United States, Italy and Spain gave samples during acute or convalescent COVID-19. From T cells, B-cell-depleted T cells, or PBMCs came the material, which was cDNA or gDNA.

The germline V and J ends were trimmed by 1 base and 7 bases, with 17 bases remaining between them. Germline-derived CDR1 and CDR2 are SGHAT and FQDESV (reference sequence). The CDR3 extends over 16 amino acids. Original data processing: The authors estimated nucleated cell counts from reference gene primer amplification. Sequenced by immunoSEQ multiplex PCR; TCRdb stores in-frame clones only, minus some. The V and J calls and clone size were taken over from that table, and D and trimming were inferred from the DNA. The profile covers approximately 410,000 clones, with 86% appearing a single time and under 1.5% taken by the ten largest.

Sequences were obtained from peripheral blood. This rearrangement joins TRBV11-1 to TRBJ2-1; D unclear. This clonotype was sampled from a woman under 40 with active or convalescent COVID-19. In DNA, the CDR3 is TGTGCCAGCAGCTTAGGGGTGAGGCCCACTGAGAATGAGCAGTTCTTC. It yields the protein CASSLGVRPTENEQFF.